Listed here is a single T cell receptor beta chain. TCRdb re-derived calls from the RT-PCR reads in MiXCR, one entry per CDR3 protein. The sample yields some 550,000 distinct CDR3 sequences, around a quarter seen once. This entry belongs to a study of response to subunit inactivated influenza vaccine. The CDR3 totals 16 residues. Trimming stripped 3 bases from V and 0 bases from J, with 13 bases between. Per germline, CDR1 ENHRY and CDR2 SYGVKD. The sample was also linked to a second study, of T cells expressing NK-cell markers. In that study: The authors generated TCR beta cDNA through 5'RACE template switching with UMIs.

The chain is built from TRBV10-3 and TRBJ2-3; D not certain. The starting material was CD4+ T cells sorted from PBMCs, obtained approximately 12 days after vaccination. The clonotype originates from a man over 45 who received an inactivated influenza vaccine. The CDR3 region is CAISESGHPSTDTQYF. The CDR3 DNA follows: TGTGCCATCAGTGAATCGGGCCACCCTAGCACAGATACGCAGTATTTT.